The 15 T cell receptor beta chains listed next were all sequenced from one sample in a study of control samples from healthy donors and cancer patients. Assay used: immunoSEQ multiplex PCR; TCRdb lists only in-frame clones, some missing. The table records 150,000 to 180,000 clones, roughly 94% of them present only once. Material for sequencing was blood. These receptors all stem from a middle-aged man in good health.

This chain uses TRBV6-2 or TRBV6-3 with TRBJ1-5, with 7 bases that match TRBD1. Germline trimming cut 2 bases from V and 6 bases from J; bases unmatched to any gene: 10. Germline V gene lookup returns CDR1 MNHEY and CDR2 SVGEGT. The CDR3 length is 16 residues. The CDR3 protein is CASSYDRTGAFQPQHF. The CDR3 DNA sequence: TGTGCCAGCAGTTACGACCGGACAGGAGCCTTTCAGCCCCAGCATTTT.

The chain joins TRBV4-2 to TRBJ2-2, with D tentatively TRBD2 (6 bases). V gave up 0 bases and J gave up 1 base, with 15 bases separating them. CDR3 length: 18 amino acids. Germline-derived CDR1 and CDR2 are LGHNA and YNFKEQ. CDR3 sequence reads: CASSQDPAGTENTGELFF. The CDR3 nucleotides are TGTGCCAGCAGCCAAGATCCCGCGGGGACGGAGAACACCGGGGAGCTGTTTTTT.

The CDR3 nucleotides read TGTGCCAGCAGTTACCTACCTTTCCACAGGGGCGGTAATTCACCCCTCCACTTT. The encoded protein is CASSYLPFHRGGNSPLHF. The chain links TRBV6-2 or TRBV6-3 to TRBJ1-6; TRBD1 aligns across 7 bases. V shed 2 bases, J shed 6 bases, and the junction held 13 bases outside the gene matches. CDR1 is MNHEY and CDR2 is SVGEGT in the germline V gene. CDR3 length: 18 residues.

The J gene is TRBJ2-1, the V gene TRBV19; D gene uncertain. CDR1 LNHDA and CDR2 SQIVND come from the germline V gene (reference sequence). The CDR3 consists of 14 residues. V lost 1 base to trimming and J lost 9 bases, with 13 bases between them. The CDR3 DNA follows: TGTGCCAGTAGTATAGGACCCTATAACGGTGAGCAGTTCTTC. It encodes CASSIGPYNGEQFF. Full variable domain (rest looked up from reference TRBV19 and TRBJ2-1): DGGITQSPKYLFRKEGQNVTLSCEQNLNHDAMYWYRQDPGQGLRLIYYSQIVNDFQKGDIAEGYSVSREKKESFPLTVTSAQKNPTAFYLCASSIGPYNGEQFFGPGTRLTVL.

This sequence joins TRBV27 and TRBJ2-7; weak D call: TRBD2 (6 bases). CDR1 and CDR2 (germline): MNHEY, SMNVEV (reference sequence). With 4 bases removed from V and 1 base from J, the gap between germline ends came to 11 bases. The CDR3 spans 14 residues. The CDR3 loop is CASSWAGLSYEQYF. In nucleotides, the CDR3 is TGTGCCAGCAGTTGGGCGGGACTGTCCTACGAGCAGTACTTC.

The chain links TRBV5-1 to TRBJ1-4; TRBD1 matches 7 bases. There are 15 residues in the CDR3. The germline gives CDR1 SGHRS, CDR2 YFSETQ. With V trimmed by 4 bases and J by 8 bases, 11 bases remained unmatched. In DNA form, the CDR3 reads TGCGCCAGCAGCCCCCGGGAGGGGGCAAGGGAAAAACTGTTTTTT. This translates into CASSPREGAREKLFF.

V is TRBV18 and J is TRBJ2-3; D is unresolved. Per the germline V gene, CDR1 is KGHSH and CDR2 is LQKENI. The ends were cut back, 3 bases at V and 4 bases at J, with 14 bases in the middle. The CDR3 runs to 15 residues. CDR3 sequence (DNA): TGTGCCAGCTCACCCAACAACGGGTTCCCAGATACGCAGTATTTT. It is translated as CASSPNNGFPDTQYF.

The J gene is TRBJ1-1, the V gene TRBV27; D unclear. The V end lost 3 bases, the J end lost 3 bases, and 5 bases lay between the germline ends. Germline CDR1 reads MNHEY; CDR2 reads SMNVEV (reference sequence). The CDR3 has 12 residues. CDR3 DNA: TGTGCCAGCAGTTTCCGGGACACTGAAGCTTTCTTT. Protein product: CASSFRDTEAFF.

CDR3 DNA: TGTGCCAGCAGTTACCTCGGGGTCAATCAGCCCCAGCATTTT. Translated, it gives CASSYLGVNQPQHF. This chain joins TRBV6-6 and TRBJ1-5; no clear D. CDR1 is MNHNY and CDR2 is SVGAGI in the germline V gene (reference sequence). There are 14 residues in the CDR3. V was cut by 2 bases and J by 3 bases, with 8 bases left in between.

CDR3 nucleotides: TGTGCCAGCAGTGAAAGTCAGGGAATAACTGAAGCTTTCTTT. It encodes CASSESQGITEAFF. This rearrangement joins TRBV2 to TRBJ1-1; weak D call: TRBD1 (5 bases). Germline CDR1 is SNHLY and CDR2 is FYNNEI. Trimming removed 2 bases from V and 5 bases from J, with 12 bases in between. The CDR3 consists of 14 residues.

This clone was found once. The V gene is TRBV9, the J gene TRBJ2-7; 9 nucleotides agree with TRBD1. The CDR3 is made up of 14 amino acids. Trimming cost V 3 bases and J 4 bases; bases outside gene matches: 5. In germline, CDR1 is SGDLS, CDR2 YYNGEE. The CDR3 sequence is CASSAGGQGYEQYF. CDR3 coding DNA: TGTGCCAGCAGCGCCGGGGGACAGGGATACGAGCAGTACTTC.

CDR3 sequence: CASSVGDGYGYTF. CDR3 coding DNA: TGTGCCAGCAGCGTCGGAGACGGCTATGGCTACACCTTC. The chain joins TRBV9 to TRBJ1-2, with D unclear. Germline values: CDR1 SGDLS, CDR2 YYNGEE. This CDR3 spans 13 amino acids. V was pared by 2 bases and J by 4 bases, with 9 bases between.

The chain is built from TRBV28 and TRBJ1-2; D might be TRBD1 (5 bases). V shed 8 bases and J shed 1 base, with 20 bases lying between them. Looked up from germline, CDR1 is MDHEN and CDR2 is SYDVKM. CDR3 length: 16 amino acids. CDR3 sequence reads: CASLSSPGGINYGYTF. CDR3 bases: TGTGCCAGCCTATCGTCTCCGGGGGGAATTAACTATGGCTACACCTTC.

This clone is a singleton in its sample. The J gene is TRBJ1-2, the V gene TRBV6-5; D possibly corresponds to TRBD1 (6 bases). The CDR3 contains 14 residues. Germline CDR1 is MNHEY and CDR2 is SVGAGI. The V gene lost 6 bases and the J gene lost 4 bases, with 15 bases spanning the gap. The CDR3 loop is CASRGGQLLYGYTF. The CDR3 DNA sequence: TGTGCCAGCAGGGGGGGACAACTACTCTATGGCTACACCTTC.

This chain uses TRBV19 with TRBJ1-1; D possibly corresponds to TRBD1 (6 bases). The germline V gene encodes CDR1 LNHDA and CDR2 SQIVND (reference sequence). Deletions cut 3 bases from V and 4 bases from J, with 12 bases between. CDR3 size: 14 residues. Written as DNA, the CDR3 is TGTGCCAGTAGTATGGGGCAGGGGCCCACTGAAGCTTTCTTT. Translated: CASSMGQGPTEAFF.